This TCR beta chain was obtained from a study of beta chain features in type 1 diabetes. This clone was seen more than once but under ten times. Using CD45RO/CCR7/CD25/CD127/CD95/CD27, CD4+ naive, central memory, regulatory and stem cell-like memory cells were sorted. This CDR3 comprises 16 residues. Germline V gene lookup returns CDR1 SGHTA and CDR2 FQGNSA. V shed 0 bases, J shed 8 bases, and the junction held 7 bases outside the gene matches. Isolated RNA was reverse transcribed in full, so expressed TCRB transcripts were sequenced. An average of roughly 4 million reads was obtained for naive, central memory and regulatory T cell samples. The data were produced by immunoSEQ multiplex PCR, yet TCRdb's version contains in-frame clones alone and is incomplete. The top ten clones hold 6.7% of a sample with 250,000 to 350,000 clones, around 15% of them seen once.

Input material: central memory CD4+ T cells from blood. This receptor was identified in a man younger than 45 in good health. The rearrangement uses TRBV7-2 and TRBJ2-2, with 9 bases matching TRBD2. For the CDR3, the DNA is TGTGCCAGCAGCTTAGCGGCTCGGACTAGCGCAGGGGAGCTGTTTTTT. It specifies CASSLAARTSAGELFF.